The 11 T cell receptor beta chains below were found in one sample sequenced in a study of PD-1 blockade in classical Hodgkin lymphoma. Each patient experienced a relapse that followed autologous stem cell transplantation, and brentuximab vedotin exposure varied. Generated by immunoSEQ multiplex PCR, the TCRdb table keeps only in-frame clones and is missing some. This table has 31,000 or so clones, around 70% appearing once. This specimen was peripheral blood mononuclear cells (PBMCs), taken before the second cycle of nivolumab. The source is a human donor with classical Hodgkin lymphoma.

The chain employs TRBV4-1 and TRBJ1-2, with TRBD1 identical over 7 bases. The CDR3 runs to 15 residues. With 1 base clipped from V and 3 bases from J, the junction kept 5 bases outside the gene matches. Germline CDR1 reads MGHRA; CDR2 reads YSYEKL. CDR3 in amino acids: CASSQGADRYYGYTF. CDR3 in DNA: TGCGCCAGCAGCCAAGGAGCGGACAGGTACTATGGCTACACCTTC.

The V call is TRBV4-2, the J call TRBJ2-3; D tentatively fits TRBD1 or TRBD2 (5 bases each). This CDR3 comprises 15 residues. Germline CDR1 and CDR2: LGHNA and YNFKEQ. Trimming pared 4 bases from V and 1 base from J, leaving 12 bases between. CDR3 loop: CASSLTGTRTDTQYF. The CDR3 bases are TGTGCCAGCAGCCTAACCGGGACGCGCACAGATACGCAGTATTTT.

This sequence joins TRBV4-1 and TRBJ2-5, with 7 bases matching TRBD1. CDR1 is MGHRA, CDR2 YSYEKL, per germline. This CDR3 spans 15 amino acids. V shed 0 bases and J 1 base; nucleotides not matched to a gene: 2. CDR3 sequence (DNA): TGCGCCAGCAGCCAAGATGACAGGGCCCAAGAGACCCAGTACTTC. This codes for CASSQDDRAQETQYF.

The genes are TRBV7-9 and TRBJ1-4, with a weak D call TRBD1 (6 bases). The CDR3 sequence is 14 residues long. CDR1 and CDR2 (germline): SEHNR, FQNEAQ (reference sequence). Trimming took 5 bases from V and 8 from J, leaving 15 bases between them. CDR3 loop: CASSADSQREKLFF. The CDR3 coding sequence is TGTGCCAGCAGCGCGGACAGTCAACGGGAAAAACTGTTTTTT.

The chain links TRBV10-1 to TRBJ1-1; D ambiguous. The V gene lost 2 bases and the J gene lost 1 base, with 2 bases spanning the gap. The CDR3 totals 12 residues. Germline loops: CDR1 WNHNN, CDR2 SYGVQD (reference sequence). The CDR3 loop is CASSETNTEAFF. The CDR3 region has the DNA TGCGCCAGCAGTGAGACGAACACTGAAGCTTTCTTT.

CDR3 coding DNA: TGTGCCAGCAGCTTGGCCCGTAGACAGGGGGCTTATGGCTACACCTTC. Residues: CASSLARRQGAYGYTF. The V gene is TRBV5-8, the J gene TRBJ1-2, with 10 bases lining up with TRBD1. Unmatched junction bases numbered 7, after V lost 0 bases and J lost 5 bases. The CDR3 is made up of 16 amino acids. Germline assignment: CDR1 SGHTS and CDR2 YDEGEE. Full variable domain (missing parts from reference TRBV5-8 and TRBJ1-2): EAGVTQSPTHLIKTRGQQATLRCSPISGHTSVYWYQQALGLGLQFLLWYDEGEERNRGNFPPRFSGRQFPNYSSELNVNALELEDSALYLCASSLARRQGAYGYTFGSGTRLTVV.

J is TRBJ2-3 and V is TRBV11-2; a weak D match, TRBD2 (6 bases). The V end was cut by 4 bases, the J end by 0 bases, with 14 bases between. The CDR3 is made up of 16 amino acids. The germline V gene encodes CDR1 SGHAT and CDR2 FQNNGV. The CDR3 is CASSSVLAASTDTQYF. CDR3 in DNA: TGTGCCAGCAGCTCCGTTTTAGCGGCTAGCACAGATACGCAGTATTTT.

This chain connects TRBV28 to TRBJ1-2; TRBD1 matches at 7 bases. From germline, CDR1 is MDHEN and CDR2 SYDVKM. The CDR3 extends over 14 amino acids. Unmatched junction bases numbered 7, after V lost 5 bases and J lost 4 bases. Written as DNA, the CDR3 is TGTGCCAGCAGTAAACCGGGACAGACCTATGGCTACACCTTC. Protein: CASSKPGQTYGYTF.

This chain joins TRBV10-3 and TRBJ2-5, with a tentative D call TRBD1 (5 bases). This CDR3 is 13 amino acids long. V was pared by 10 bases and J by 2 bases, with 14 bases between. Germline assignment: CDR1 ENHRY and CDR2 SYGVKD. The CDR3 DNA follows: TGTGCCACCCTTTCGACAGATCAAGAGACCCAGTACTTC. Translated: CATLSTDQETQYF.

The chain joins TRBV10-3 to TRBJ2-5; maybe TRBD2 (6 bases). There are 14 residues in the CDR3. Germline CDR1 and CDR2: ENHRY and SYGVKD. The V end lost 2 bases, the J end lost 3 bases, and 10 bases lay between the germline ends. CDR3 bases: TGTGCCATCAGTGAGCCGGGACTGGAAGAGACCCAGTACTTC. This codes for CAISEPGLEETQYF.

The chain links TRBV19 to TRBJ2-1; the D call may be TRBD1 or TRBD2 (5 bases each). The germline V gene encodes CDR1 LNHDA and CDR2 SQIVND (reference sequence). The CDR3 totals 14 residues. Trimming shortened V by 1 base and J by 6 bases, and 10 bases separated the two germline ends. The CDR3 DNA reads as TGTGCCAGTAGTATAGGTTGGGGGTCCAATGAGCAGTTCTTC. Amino acid sequence: CASSIGWGSNEQFF.